The present T cell receptor beta chain was sequenced within a study of vaccination and CD4 T cells after COVID-19. Study summary: Post-COVID draws came a median approximately 100 days after diagnosis (range 35 to 161). Study-level results: Convalescent patients had 304 of 307 vaccine-specific clones showing spike mono-reactivity. Only relatively few convalescent patients were studied, and early post-infection timepoints were not analyzed.

This clonotype came up a few times. The antigen remains unidentified. Germline V lookup: CDR1 WSHSY, CDR2 SAAADI. V was pared by 6 bases and J by 0 bases, with 5 bases of the junction left unmatched. This CDR3 region has 15 residues. The sample's treatment: approximately nine-day PBMC culture with coronavirus spike peptide pools or control peptides (ViraFEST assay). The Oncomine TCR Beta short-read assay was applied to DNA of cultured CD4+ T cells. Genomic DNA was extracted from cultured CD4+ T cells. TCRdb independently ran MiXCR on the PCR reads; one entry per CDR3 protein. The sample includes 10,000 to 12,000 distinct CDR3 sequences, approximately 57% seen only once; the top ten take under 15%.

The receptor was derived from a human donor who had recovered from COVID-19. The chain is built from TRBV10-2 and TRBJ1-5; 7 bases agree with TRBD1. Sequenced input: CD4+ T cells from blood, cultured in vitro. The CDR3 sequence: CASSQGGLSNQPQHF. The CDR3 DNA reads TGCGCCAGCAGCCAGGGGGGCCTTAGCAATCAGCCCCAGCATTTT.